One sample yielded the 8 T cell receptor beta chains listed below, sequenced in a study of cytomegalovirus exposure and HLA in healthy donors. The primer mix had 60 Vbeta and 13 Jbeta primers. Sequencing was performed with immunoSEQ multiplex PCR; in TCRdb, only in-frame clones are kept and a portion is missing. The sample yields some 120,000 clones, 75% to 85% seen once. Input material: PBMCs. The receptor source for this set is a man aged 50 to 60 in good health and CMV-seronegative.

This clone was seen only once. This chain uses TRBV29-1 with TRBJ2-3; 9 nucleotides line up with TRBD1. The CDR3 length is 14 residues. J gave up 3 bases and V 6 bases, and 7 bases lay outside the gene matches. Germline V gives CDR1 SQVTM, CDR2 ANQGSEA. This chain's CDR3 is CSVGSGTGTDTQYF. Written as DNA, the CDR3 is TGCAGCGTGGGCAGCGGGACAGGGACAGATACGCAGTATTTT.

This chain joins TRBV5-1 and TRBJ2-5; D unclear. Germline V gene sequence: CDR1 SGHRS, CDR2 YFSETQ. CDR3 length: 14 residues. The V end lost 0 bases, the J end lost 2 bases, and 8 bases lay between the germline ends. CDR3 nucleotide sequence: TGCGCCAGCAGCTTGGGACACCCTCAAGAGACCCAGTACTTC. Protein product: CASSLGHPQETQYF.

This chain uses TRBV5-1 with TRBJ1-3; D gene uncertain. The CDR3 has 13 residues. In germline, CDR1 is SGHRS, CDR2 YFSETQ. Trimming stripped 6 bases from V and 0 bases from J, with 7 bases between. CDR3 residues: CASTADSGNTIYF. The CDR3 region has the DNA TGCGCCAGCACGGCGGACTCTGGAAACACCATATATTTT.

The V call is TRBV7-9, the J call TRBJ2-7; maybe TRBD1 (5 bases). Per germline, CDR1 SEHNR and CDR2 FQNEAQ (reference sequence). Trimming took off 1 base at V and 2 bases at J, with 12 bases between the two ends. This CDR3 comprises 15 residues. CDR3 region: CASSLEGLLAYEQYF. The CDR3 region has the DNA TGTGCCAGCAGCTTAGAGGGGTTGCTTGCCTACGAGCAGTACTTC.

CDR3: CASSTSGEGTEAFF. The CDR3, as DNA: TGTGCCAGCAGTACCTCAGGGGAGGGCACTGAAGCTTTCTTT. V usage is TRBV25-1 and J usage is TRBJ1-1, with a possible D match to TRBD1 (6 bases). CDR3 length: 14 residues. V was shortened by 5 bases and J by 4 bases, with 14 bases between the two germline ends. CDR1 is MGHDK and CDR2 is SYGVNS in the germline V gene.

The chain recombines TRBV5-4 with TRBJ2-3; 15 nucleotides align to TRBD2. J lost 5 bases, V lost 3 bases, and 7 bases had no gene match. CDR1 and CDR2 (germline): SGHNT, YYREEE (reference sequence). The CDR3 runs to 17 residues. CDR3 DNA sequence: TGTGCCAGCAGCTCCCCCGGACTAGCGGGGGGGGAAGATACGCAGTATTTT. It specifies CASSSPGLAGGEDTQYF.

The chain is built from TRBV19 and TRBJ1-3; 11 nucleotides match TRBD1. Germline V gene data show CDR1 as LNHDA and CDR2 as SQIVND (reference sequence). V lost 10 bases and J lost 2; bases outside the gene matches: 13. The CDR3 contains 17 residues. The CDR3 coding sequence is TGTGCCATAGGACAGGGGGCTCTTGCATTCACTGGAAACACCATATATTTT. Its translation: CAIGQGALAFTGNTIYF.

The chain joins TRBV5-4 to TRBJ2-5, with 12 positions matching TRBD2. The V segment lost 1 base and the J segment 2 bases; nucleotides outside the gene matches: 6. The CDR3 totals 17 residues. Germline CDR1 reads SGHNT; CDR2 reads YYREEE (reference sequence). CDR3 in amino acids: CASSLPSGGDLQETQYF. DNA for the CDR3: TGTGCCAGCAGCTTGCCTAGCGGGGGGGATCTTCAAGAGACCCAGTACTTC.